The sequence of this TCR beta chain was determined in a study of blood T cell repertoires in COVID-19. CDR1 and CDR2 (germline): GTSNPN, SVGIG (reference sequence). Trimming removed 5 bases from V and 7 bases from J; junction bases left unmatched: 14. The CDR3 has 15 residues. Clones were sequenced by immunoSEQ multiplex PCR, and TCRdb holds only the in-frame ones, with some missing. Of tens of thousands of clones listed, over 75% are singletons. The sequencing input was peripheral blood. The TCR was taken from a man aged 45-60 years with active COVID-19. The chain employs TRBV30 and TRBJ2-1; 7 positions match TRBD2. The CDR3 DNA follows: TGTGCCTGGGGTGCCACGGGGCGGGAGTGGAATGAGCAGTTCTTC. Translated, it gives CAWGATGREWNEQFF.